A selection of T cell receptor beta chains follows, all from one sample in a study of blood T cell repertoires in COVID-19. TCRdb keeps only in-frame clones here, not all; method: immunoSEQ multiplex PCR. The table has 290,000 or so clones, 90% seen once. Sequencing was performed on PBMCs or T cells enriched from blood (not recorded which). The receptors derive from a woman aged 25-40 years who had recovered from COVID-19. The CDR3 runs from the conserved cysteine through the conserved F or W. A D gene is named only where the DNA matches it firmly. Where a row states a size, it is once, few, many or the class of an expanded clone; other rows omit it.

clone size: -; D gene: -; V gene: TRBV6-5; J gene: TRBJ1-1; CDR3 protein: CASSYSGRMNTEAFF; CDR3 DNA: TGTGCCAGCAGTTACTCGGGGAGAATGAACACTGAAGCTTTCTTT
clone size: -; D gene: -; V gene: TRBV7-9; J gene: TRBJ2-2; CDR3 protein: CASSFSKESGELFF; CDR3 DNA: TGTGCCAGCAGCTTCTCTAAGGAGTCCGGGGAGCTGTTTTTT
clone size: -; D gene: -; V gene: TRBV15; J gene: TRBJ1-1; CDR3 protein: CATSRGQVPEAFF; CDR3 DNA: TGTGCCACCAGCAGAGGACAAGTTCCTGAAGCTTTCTTT
clone size: -; D gene: TRBD2; V gene: TRBV11-2; J gene: TRBJ2-7; CDR3 protein: CASSPPVAGIYEQYF; CDR3 DNA: TGTGCCAGCAGCCCTCCGGTAGCGGGAATTTACGAGCAGTACTTC
clone size: -; D gene: -; V gene: TRBV18; J gene: TRBJ2-5; CDR3 protein: CASSPRTSAGAGIQETQYF; CDR3 DNA: TGTGCCAGCTCACCCAGAACCTCGGCAGGGGCGGGTATCCAAGAGACCCAGTACTTC
clone size: -; D gene: TRBD1; V gene: TRBV19; J gene: TRBJ2-5; CDR3 protein: CASSPTGGLETQYF; CDR3 DNA: TGTGCCAGTAGTCCTACAGGGGGCTTAGAGACCCAGTACTTC
clone size: -; D gene: TRBD2; V gene: TRBV10-3; J gene: TRBJ2-1; CDR3 protein: CAISESSGTYNEQFF; CDR3 DNA: TGTGCCATCAGTGAGTCTAGCGGGACCTACAATGAGCAGTTCTTC
clone size: -; D gene: -; V gene: TRBV4-3; J gene: TRBJ1-4; CDR3 protein: CASSPGGGNEKLFF; CDR3 DNA: TGCGCCAGCAGCCCGGGCGGGGGAAATGAAAAACTGTTTTTT
clone size: -; D gene: -; V gene: TRBV5-8; J gene: TRBJ1-1; CDR3 protein: CASSLVSRFEAFF; CDR3 DNA: TGTGCCAGCAGCTTGGTAAGCAGGTTTGAAGCTTTCTTT
clone size: -; D gene: -; V gene: TRBV6-5; J gene: TRBJ2-7; CDR3 protein: CASAPGQAYEQYF; CDR3 DNA: TGTGCCAGCGCACCGGGACAAGCCTACGAGCAGTACTTC
clone size: -; D gene: -; V gene: TRBV15; J gene: TRBJ1-2; CDR3 protein: CATSRGHRVGAVRDYGYTF; CDR3 DNA: TGTGCCACCAGCAGAGGACACAGGGTAGGGGCCGTCCGTGACTATGGCTACACCTTC
clone size: -; D gene: -; V gene: TRBV5-1; J gene: TRBJ2-2; CDR3 protein: CASSFQGSGGELFF; CDR3 DNA: TGCGCCAGCAGCTTTCAGGGTAGCGGCGGGGAGCTGTTTTTT
clone size: -; D gene: TRBD1; V gene: TRBV2; J gene: TRBJ1-5; CDR3 protein: CASGRGQASNQPQHF; CDR3 DNA: TGTGCCAGCGGTAGAGGACAGGCCAGCAATCAGCCCCAGCATTTT
clone size: -; D gene: TRBD2; V gene: TRBV29-1; J gene: TRBJ2-3; CDR3 protein: CSVPGTITDTQYF; CDR3 DNA: TGCAGCGTCCCCGGGACTATCACAGATACGCAGTATTTT
clone size: once; D gene: -; V gene: TRBV4-2; J gene: TRBJ2-7; CDR3 protein: CASSQVLSTYEQYF; CDR3 DNA: TGTGCCAGCAGCCAAGTTTTGTCTACCTACGAGCAGTACTTC
clone size: -; D gene: -; V gene: TRBV28; J gene: TRBJ1-2; CDR3 protein: CASSSPAGSGYGYTF; CDR3 DNA: TGTGCCAGCAGTTCCCCCGCAGGGTCAGGATATGGCTACACCTTC
clone size: -; D gene: TRBD2; V gene: TRBV19; J gene: TRBJ2-5; CDR3 protein: CASSSGLAGGPETQYF; CDR3 DNA: TGTGCCAGTAGTTCGGGACTAGCGGGAGGGCCAGAGACCCAGTACTTC
clone size: -; D gene: -; V gene: TRBV11-2; J gene: TRBJ2-7; CDR3 protein: CASSLDGSSYEQYF; CDR3 DNA: TGTGCCAGCAGCTTAGATGGCAGCTCCTACGAGCAGTACTTC
clone size: -; D gene: -; V gene: TRBV6-5; J gene: TRBJ2-1; CDR3 protein: CASSPTQGLNEQFF; CDR3 DNA: TGTGCCAGCAGTCCCACTCAGGGGTTGAATGAGCAGTTCTTC
clone size: -; D gene: TRBD1; V gene: TRBV6-5; J gene: TRBJ1-4; CDR3 protein: CASSSWAGGSEKLFF; CDR3 DNA: TGTGCCAGCAGCTCCTGGGCAGGGGGCTCTGAAAAACTGTTTTTT
clone size: -; D gene: TRBD1; V gene: TRBV2; J gene: TRBJ1-6; CDR3 protein: CASSGAGTDNSPLHF; CDR3 DNA: TGTGCCAGCAGCGGGGCCGGGACAGATAATTCACCCCTCCACTTT
clone size: -; D gene: -; V gene: TRBV4-1; J gene: TRBJ2-1; CDR3 protein: CASSQEGASSYEQFF; CDR3 DNA: TGCGCCAGCAGCCAAGAGGGGGCTAGTAGCTATGAGCAGTTCTTC
clone size: -; D gene: TRBD1; V gene: TRBV28; J gene: TRBJ2-7; CDR3 protein: CASSTGTGRYEQYF; CDR3 DNA: TGTGCCAGCAGCACCGGGACAGGGCGCTACGAGCAGTACTTC
clone size: -; D gene: -; V gene: TRBV6-6; J gene: TRBJ2-7; CDR3 protein: CASSRPGQGPAGAYEQYF; CDR3 DNA: TGTGCCAGCAGCCGACCGGGACAGGGTCCAGCGGGAGCCTACGAGCAGTACTTC
clone size: -; D gene: -; V gene: TRBV5-8; J gene: TRBJ2-7; CDR3 protein: CASSLGETHLYEQYF; CDR3 DNA: TGTGCCAGCAGCTTAGGGGAAACGCACTTGTACGAGCAGTACTTC
clone size: -; D gene: TRBD1; V gene: TRBV3-1/TRBV3-2; J gene: TRBJ1-2; CDR3 protein: CASSPGTGNYGYTF; CDR3 DNA: TGTGCCAGCAGCCCCGGGACAGGGAACTATGGCTACACCTTC
clone size: -; D gene: -; V gene: TRBV29-1; J gene: TRBJ1-2; CDR3 protein: CSVEVSDSNYGYTF; CDR3 DNA: TGCAGCGTTGAAGTTTCGGACAGTAACTATGGCTACACCTTC
clone size: -; D gene: -; V gene: TRBV5-6; J gene: TRBJ2-7; CDR3 protein: CASSLLGAWNF; CDR3 DNA: TGTGCCAGCAGCTTGTTGGGGGCTTGGAACTTC
clone size: -; D gene: -; V gene: TRBV18; J gene: TRBJ2-7; CDR3 protein: CASSPRNVEQYF; CDR3 DNA: TGTGCCAGCTCACCACGTAATGTCGAGCAGTACTTC
clone size: -; D gene: TRBD1; V gene: TRBV7-9; J gene: TRBJ2-1; CDR3 protein: CASSRVNLGQGYNEQFF; CDR3 DNA: TGTGCCAGCAGCCGTGTCAATCTGGGACAGGGTTACAATGAGCAGTTCTTC
clone size: -; D gene: -; V gene: TRBV2; J gene: TRBJ1-1; CDR3 protein: CASRDRENTEAFF; CDR3 DNA: TGTGCCAGCAGGGACAGAGAGAACACTGAAGCTTTCTTT
clone size: -; D gene: -; V gene: TRBV7-8; J gene: TRBJ2-7; CDR3 protein: CASSLATEAYEQYF; CDR3 DNA: TGTGCCAGCAGCTTAGCAACAGAAGCCTACGAGCAGTACTTC
clone size: -; D gene: TRBD2; V gene: TRBV11-2; J gene: TRBJ2-1; CDR3 protein: CASSPRLAGSYNEQFF; CDR3 DNA: TGTGCCAGCAGCCCTAGGCTAGCGGGATCCTACAATGAGCAGTTCTTC
clone size: -; D gene: TRBD1; V gene: TRBV10-3; J gene: TRBJ1-1; CDR3 protein: CASQTGDTEAFF; CDR3 DNA: TGTGCCAGCCAGACAGGGGACACTGAAGCTTTCTTT
clone size: -; D gene: -; V gene: TRBV30; J gene: TRBJ1-2; CDR3 protein: CAWSAGDGYTF; CDR3 DNA: TGTGCCTGGAGTGCGGGAGATGGCTACACCTTC
clone size: -; D gene: -; V gene: TRBV7-9; J gene: TRBJ2-2; CDR3 protein: CASSPPAGGTYTGELFF; CDR3 DNA: TGTGCCAGCAGCCCCCCTGCCGGGGGTACCTACACCGGGGAGCTGTTTTTT
clone size: -; D gene: -; V gene: TRBV28; J gene: TRBJ1-6; CDR3 protein: CASSLQGRSPLHF; CDR3 DNA: TGTGCCAGCAGTTTACAGGGCCGTTCACCCCTCCACTTT
clone size: -; D gene: TRBD2; V gene: TRBV5-1; J gene: TRBJ2-1; CDR3 protein: CASSWKSGTGDEQFF; CDR3 DNA: TGCGCCAGCAGCTGGAAAAGCGGGACCGGTGATGAGCAGTTCTTC
clone size: -; D gene: -; V gene: TRBV6-2/TRBV6-3; J gene: TRBJ2-6; CDR3 protein: CASSRGFSGANVLTF; CDR3 DNA: TGTGCCAGCAGCCGAGGTTTCTCTGGGGCCAACGTCCTGACTTTC
clone size: -; D gene: TRBD1; V gene: TRBV19; J gene: TRBJ1-2; CDR3 protein: CASSMGPGQGNYGYTF; CDR3 DNA: TGTGCCAGTAGTATGGGCCCGGGACAGGGTAACTATGGCTACACCTTC
clone size: -; D gene: -; V gene: TRBV2; J gene: TRBJ2-7; CDR3 protein: CAIEAESSYEQYF; CDR3 DNA: TGTGCCATCGAAGCGGAAAGCTCCTACGAGCAGTACTTC
clone size: -; D gene: TRBD2; V gene: TRBV27; J gene: TRBJ2-7; CDR3 protein: CASSPQGAGGHSYEQYF; CDR3 DNA: TGTGCCAGCAGTCCCCAAGGAGCGGGAGGGCATTCCTACGAGCAGTACTTC
clone size: -; D gene: -; V gene: TRBV7-2; J gene: TRBJ2-3; CDR3 protein: CASTLRGLANTDTQYF; CDR3 DNA: TGTGCCAGCACCCTAAGGGGGCTAGCGAACACAGATACGCAGTATTTT
clone size: -; D gene: TRBD2; V gene: TRBV28; J gene: TRBJ2-1; CDR3 protein: CATVSSGLAGANEQFF; CDR3 DNA: TGTGCCACTGTTTCTTCCGGACTAGCGGGAGCCAATGAGCAGTTCTTC
clone size: once; D gene: -; V gene: TRBV21-1; J gene: TRBJ1-5; CDR3 protein: CASSRQGANQPQHF; CDR3 DNA: TGTGCCAGCAGTCGACAGGGGGCTAATCAGCCCCAGCATTTT
clone size: -; D gene: TRBD2; V gene: TRBV28; J gene: TRBJ2-1; CDR3 protein: CASSLRPGLVGGEQFF; CDR3 DNA: TGTGCCAGCAGTTTACGCCCGGGACTAGTGGGAGGGGAGCAGTTCTTC
clone size: -; D gene: TRBD1; V gene: TRBV28; J gene: TRBJ1-2; CDR3 protein: CASRRTGTGSMWGYTF; CDR3 DNA: TGTGCCAGCAGGCGTACCGGGACAGGGAGTATGTGGGGCTACACCTTC
clone size: -; D gene: -; V gene: TRBV6-5; J gene: TRBJ1-1; CDR3 protein: CASSPLGAGNTEAFF; CDR3 DNA: TGTGCCAGCAGCCCCCTGGGAGCAGGGAACACTGAAGCTTTCTTT
clone size: once; D gene: TRBD2; V gene: TRBV4-3; J gene: TRBJ2-7; CDR3 protein: CASSQGLAGPSYEQYF; CDR3 DNA: TGCGCCAGCAGCCAAGGACTAGCGGGACCCTCCTACGAGCAGTACTTC
clone size: -; D gene: TRBD1; V gene: TRBV14; J gene: TRBJ1-2; CDR3 protein: CASSLGQGAGGYTF; CDR3 DNA: TGTGCCAGCAGCCTGGGACAGGGGGCAGGTGGCTACACCTTC
clone size: -; D gene: TRBD1; V gene: TRBV7-3; J gene: TRBJ2-7; CDR3 protein: CASSTRTGLKYF; CDR3 DNA: TGTGCCAGCAGCACCCGGACAGGTTTAAAGTACTTC